The 30 T cell receptor beta chains given below trace back to one sample, sequenced in a study of T cell responses to AZD1222 COVID-19 vaccine. Assay: immunoSEQ multiplex PCR; the TCRdb copy retains only in-frame clones and omits some. This sample has more than 85,000 clones, with around 90% found just once. This specimen was peripheral blood, taken on day 0 of MenACWY control vaccination. The receptors stem from an adult in good health.

This clone was seen a single time. The chain uses TRBV18 and TRBJ1-4; D gene uncertain. The V gene lost 6 bases and the J gene lost 0 bases, with 11 bases spanning the gap. The CDR3 has 15 residues. Germline loops: CDR1 KGHSH, CDR2 LQKENI. The CDR3 loop is CASSLRGATNEKLFF. DNA for the CDR3: TGTGCCAGCTCGCTACGGGGAGCAACTAATGAAAAACTGTTTTTT. Combining the CDR3 with reference TRBV18 and TRBJ1-4 gives the whole variable domain NAGVMQNPRHLVRRRGQEARLRCSPMKGHSHVYWYRQLPEEGLKFMVYLQKENIIDESGMPKERFSAEFPKEGPSILRIQQVVRGDSAAYFCASSLRGATNEKLFFGSGTQLSVL.

V gene TRBV18 combines with J gene TRBJ2-1; 7 nucleotides align to TRBD2. The CDR3 extends over 12 amino acids. The germline V gene has CDR1 KGHSH and CDR2 LQKENI. The V segment lost 1 base and the J segment 10 bases; nucleotides outside the gene matches: 1. The DNA of the CDR3 is TGTGCCAGCTCACCACAGGGAGGGGAGCAGTTCTTC. This sequence encodes CASSPQGGEQFF.

This chain uses TRBV4-1 with TRBJ1-1; perhaps TRBD1 as D (5 bases). This CDR3 has 15 residues. CDR1 and CDR2 (germline): MGHRA, YSYEKL. Trimming shortened V by 6 bases and J by 1 base, and 15 bases separated the two germline ends. The DNA of the CDR3 is TGCGCCAGCAGAGATGTGGCAGGGACGAACACTGAAGCTTTCTTT. The encoded protein is CASRDVAGTNTEAFF.

The chain is built from TRBV24-1 and TRBJ2-1; 10 bases line up with TRBD2. The CDR3 sequence is 15 residues long. The germline gives CDR1 KGHDR, CDR2 SFDVKD. V gave up 1 base and J gave up 9 bases; unmatched junction bases: 5. The CDR3 DNA follows: TGTGCCACCAGTGATTTCCTAGCGGGAGAGTCTGAGCAGTTCTTC. It encodes CATSDFLAGESEQFF.

The chain links TRBV3-1 (or the pseudogene TRBV3-2) to TRBJ2-6; the D is unclear. Trimming shortened V by 4 bases and J by 0 bases, and 1 base separated the two germline ends. Germline-derived CDR1 and CDR2 are LGHDT and YNNKEL (reference sequence). This CDR3 contains 13 residues. The CDR3 nucleotides read TGTGCCAGCAGCCCCTCTGGGGCCAACGTCCTGACTTTC. Translation: CASSPSGANVLTF.

This chain uses TRBV7-9 with TRBJ1-4; possible D gene TRBD1, 5 bases. Trimming removed 1 base from V and 0 bases from J, with 15 bases in between. The germline V gene encodes CDR1 SEHNR and CDR2 FQNEAQ (reference sequence). CDR3 length: 18 residues. The CDR3 reads CASSLESGFIATNEKLFF. DNA of the CDR3: TGTGCCAGCAGCTTAGAGTCAGGGTTCATTGCAACTAATGAAAAACTGTTTTTT.

The chain combines TRBV4-3 with TRBJ2-1, with D possibly being TRBD2 (5 bases). This CDR3 spans 15 amino acids. Germline values: CDR1 LGHNA, CDR2 YSLEER. Trimming left V 0 bases short and J 7 bases short, with 13 bases between. This chain's CDR3 is CASSQDGRGTNEQFF. DNA for the CDR3: TGCGCCAGCAGCCAAGATGGCCGGGGAACAAATGAGCAGTTCTTC.

The CDR3 nucleotides read TGCGCCAGCAGCCAAGATTCAAGAGACTTTAGCACAGATACGCAGTATTTT. Protein product: CASSQDSRDFSTDTQYF. The V gene is TRBV4-3, the J gene TRBJ2-3, with D unclear. V lost 0 bases to trimming and J lost 0 bases, with 13 bases between them. CDR3 size: 17 residues. The germline CDR1 and CDR2 sequences are LGHNA and YSLEER.

The chain uses TRBV28 and TRBJ2-1; 7 bases agree with TRBD1. The germline V gene has CDR1 MDHEN and CDR2 SYDVKM. The CDR3 loop spans 17 amino acids. After removal of 3 bases from V and 5 bases from J, the junction contained 13 bases not matched to a gene. As DNA, the CDR3 is TGTGCCAGCAGTTTCCCTACGACAGGGCCAAGGGACAATGAGCAGTTCTTC. This sequence encodes CASSFPTTGPRDNEQFF.

The chain joins TRBV6-5 to TRBJ1-5; D ambiguous. CDR1 is MNHEY, CDR2 SVGAGI, per germline. Trimming removed 7 bases at V and 8 bases at J, with 18 bases between. The length of the CDR3 is 14 residues. The CDR3 DNA sequence: TGTGCCAGCATTCAAGACCCTATAGCGGAGCCCCAGCATTTT. This codes for CASIQDPIAEPQHF.

V is TRBV2 and J is TRBJ1-1; weak D call: TRBD1 (6 bases). The CDR3 contains 14 residues. Trimming pared 4 bases from V and 12 bases from J, leaving 21 bases between. Germline values: CDR1 SNHLY, CDR2 FYNNEI. The DNA of the CDR3 is TGTGCCAGCAGTGCACCGGGACACTACCCGGTGACTTTCTTT. Translating it yields CASSAPGHYPVTFF.

J is TRBJ1-1 and V is TRBV28; possible D gene TRBD1, 5 bases. The CDR3 has 14 amino acids. V lost 6 bases and J lost 5, with 16 bases in between. Germline V gene lookup returns CDR1 MDHEN and CDR2 SYDVKM. DNA of the CDR3: TGTGCCAGCAGCCGGGACGGAGGAGGAACTGAAGCTTTCTTT. It specifies CASSRDGGGTEAFF.

The chain employs TRBV6-5 and TRBJ1-5, with TRBD1 matching over 7 bases. Germline V gives CDR1 MNHEY, CDR2 SVGAGI. J lost 2 bases, V lost 0 bases, and 4 bases had no gene match. The length of the CDR3 is 16 residues. In DNA, the CDR3 is TGTGCCAGCAGTTACTCTGGAGGACAGGGCAATCAGCCCCAGCATTTT. This sequence encodes CASSYSGGQGNQPQHF.

This chain links TRBV5-1 with TRBJ1-1; 9 bases are a match to TRBD1. The CDR3 contains 16 residues. The junction had 10 bases not matched to a gene; V was cut back by 3 bases and J by 4 bases. Germline-derived CDR1 and CDR2 are SGHRS and YFSETQ. This CDR3 is CASSYAVGQGSTEAFF. Written as DNA, the CDR3 is TGCGCCAGCAGCTATGCCGTGGGACAGGGCTCCACTGAAGCTTTCTTT.

The chain recombines TRBV6-2 or TRBV6-3 with TRBJ1-1; maybe TRBD1 (6 bases). Per germline, CDR1 MNHEY and CDR2 SVGEGT. V lost 5 bases to trimming and J lost 5 bases, with 9 bases between them. The CDR3 has 12 residues. The CDR3 here is CASSNRVTEAFF. CDR3 nucleotide sequence: TGTGCCAGCAGTAACAGGGTGACTGAAGCTTTCTTT.

This chain uses TRBV7-2 with TRBJ2-3, with TRBD2 identical over 14 bases. V shed 5 bases and J 4 bases; nucleotides not matched to a gene: 5. The V gene's germline CDR1 is SGHTA and CDR2 FQGNSA. CDR3 length equals 16 residues. The CDR3 DNA reads as TGTGCCAGCAGCCTGGGACTAGCGGGGGAAGCAGATACGCAGTATTTT. This codes for CASSLGLAGEADTQYF.

The genes are TRBV6-1 and TRBJ2-1; 8 nucleotides line up with TRBD2. This CDR3 is 16 amino acids long. With 2 bases clipped from V and 12 bases from J, the junction kept 15 bases outside the gene matches. Germline V gene lookup returns CDR1 MNHNS and CDR2 SASEGT. The CDR3: CASSELAGFGLQGQFF. DNA for the CDR3: TGTGCCAGCAGTGAACTAGCGGGCTTTGGCCTACAAGGGCAGTTCTTC.

The rearrangement uses TRBV4-1 and TRBJ1-4, with D uncertain. CDR1 is MGHRA and CDR2 is YSYEKL in the germline V gene. CDR3 size: 13 residues. V lost 3 bases and J 17 bases, leaving 19 bases between the germline ends. CDR3 loop: CASSHREGSGPFF. The CDR3 coding sequence is TGCGCCAGCAGCCACCGGGAGGGCTCCGGCCCCTTTTTT.

This clone was detected once. V and J are TRBV5-4 and TRBJ1-2; D not certain. The V gene's germline CDR1 is SGHNT and CDR2 YYREEE (reference sequence). CDR3 length: 17 amino acids. Trimming shortened V by 4 bases and J by 4 bases, and 23 bases separated the two germline ends. For the CDR3, the DNA is TGTGCCAGCAGCCAAGACTTCAGGACGACTAGGGTCTATGGCTACACCTTC. Translation gives CASSQDFRTTRVYGYTF.

The chain has TRBV4-3 and TRBJ2-1; 10 bases line up with TRBD2. The J segment lost 4 bases and the V segment lost 0 bases, leaving 3 bases of the junction unmatched. The CDR3 contains 16 residues. Germline V lookup: CDR1 LGHNA, CDR2 YSLEER. The CDR3 loop is CASSQETSGQYNEQFF. The DNA for the CDR3 is TGCGCCAGCAGCCAAGAGACTAGCGGGCAATACAATGAGCAGTTCTTC.

V is TRBV13 and J is TRBJ1-4; D ambiguous. The CDR3 runs to 15 residues. Between the trimmed V and J ends, which lost 6 bases and 8 bases, there was a span of 19 bases. CDR1 is PRHDT and CDR2 is FYEKMQ in the germline V gene (reference sequence). The CDR3 coding sequence is TGTGCCAGCAGTCGTGGACCGGGGATGGGGGAAAAACTGTTTTTT. Translated: CASSRGPGMGEKLFF. Looking up the rest from reference TRBV13 and TRBJ1-4 gives the full variable domain: AAGVIQSPRHLIKEKRETATLKCYPIPRHDTVYWYQQGPGQDPQFLISFYEKMQSDKGSIPDRFSAQQFSDYHSELNMSSLELGDSALYFCASSRGPGMGEKLFFGSGTQLSVL.

This chain uses TRBV21-1 with TRBJ2-7; the table's D call TRBD1 went unverified against the DNA. TRBV21-1 is listed as a pseudogene. The CDR3 has 19 residues. CDR3 sequence reads: CASSPLKSKGGQGSYEQYF. The CDR3 DNA reads TGTGCCAGCAGCCCCCTGAAATCGAAGGGGGGACAGGGATCCTACGAGCAGTACTTC.

This clone was detected only a few times. Other nucleotide sequences in the sample specify the same CDR3. The chain uses TRBV3-1 (or the pseudogene TRBV3-2) and TRBJ1-1, with 7 nucleotides matching TRBD1. Germline V gives CDR1 LGHDT, CDR2 YNNKEL (reference sequence). The CDR3 totals 13 residues. J gave up 1 base and V 5 bases, and 1 base lay outside the gene matches. The CDR3 spells CASSWTGNTEAFF. CDR3 nucleotide sequence: TGTGCCAGCAGCTGGACAGGGAACACTGAAGCTTTCTTT.

The chain carries TRBV30 and TRBJ1-4; possible D gene TRBD1, 5 bases. The ends were cut back, 3 bases at V and 6 bases at J, with 14 bases in the middle. The CDR3 is made up of 14 amino acids. Germline-derived CDR1 and CDR2 are GTSNPN and SVGIG (reference sequence). Written as DNA, the CDR3 is TGTGCCTGGAGCACCGGGGTGGGGGATGAAAAACTGTTTTTT. It yields the protein CAWSTGVGDEKLFF. Supplemented by reference TRBV30 and TRBJ1-4, the full variable domain reads SQTIHQWPATLVQPVGSPLSLECTVEGTSNPNLYWYRQAAGRGLQLLFYSVGIGQISSEVPQNLSASRPQDRQFILSSKKLLLSDSGFYLCAWSTGVGDEKLFFGSGTQLSVL.

The rearrangement joins TRBV19 to TRBJ2-7; maybe TRBD1 (7 bases). The CDR3 sequence is 15 residues long. Trimming cost V 6 bases and J 0 bases, with 15 bases left between them. Germline CDR1 LNHDA, CDR2 SQIVND (reference sequence). CDR3 sequence: CASSRRDSSSYEQYF. CDR3 bases: TGTGCCAGTAGCAGGAGGGACAGTAGCTCCTACGAGCAGTACTTC.

The chain links TRBV7-2 to TRBJ2-1, with D perhaps matching TRBD2 (6 bases). Trimming removed 6 bases from V and 8 bases from J, with 20 bases in between. Germline CDR1 SGHTA, CDR2 FQGNSA. The CDR3 loop spans 15 amino acids. The CDR3 nucleotides read TGTGCCAGCAGACCTCGGACTAATAATTACCATGAGCAGTTCTTC. This codes for CASRPRTNNYHEQFF.

V and J are TRBV18 and TRBJ1-6, with TRBD1 matching over 10 bases. The length of the CDR3 is 15 residues. Trimming removed 5 bases from V and 7 bases from J; junction bases left unmatched: 5. The V gene's germline CDR1 is KGHSH and CDR2 LQKENI. The CDR3 region is CASSSDRGLNSPLHF. The CDR3 region has the DNA TGTGCCAGCTCATCCGACAGGGGGCTGAATTCACCCCTCCACTTT.

The V call is TRBV15, the J call TRBJ1-2; D gene ambiguous. Germline V gene lookup returns CDR1 LNHNV and CDR2 YYDKDF (reference sequence). V lost 1 base and J lost 2, with 8 bases in between. This CDR3 has 14 residues. CDR3 nucleotides: TGTGCCACCAGCAGAGGCGCAGCGAACTATGGCTACACCTTC. Translated: CATSRGAANYGYTF.

The chain employs TRBV7-6 and TRBJ1-3; 9 bases line up with TRBD1. This CDR3 comprises 15 residues. Trimming cost V 5 bases and J 4 bases; bases outside gene matches: 6. CDR1 is SGHVS, CDR2 FNYEAQ, per germline. The DNA for the CDR3 is TGTGCCAGCAGCACCGGACAGGGGAGAGGAAACACCATATATTTT. Translating it yields CASSTGQGRGNTIYF.

This clone was recorded only once. This chain links TRBV19 with TRBJ1-6, with D unclear. This CDR3 is 15 amino acids long. The V end was cut by 5 bases, the J end by 3 bases, with 11 bases between. CDR1 LNHDA and CDR2 SQIVND come from the germline V gene (reference sequence). This CDR3 is CASSSRNSYNSPLHF. DNA of the CDR3: TGTGCCAGTAGTTCTCGGAACAGCTATAATTCACCCCTCCACTTT.